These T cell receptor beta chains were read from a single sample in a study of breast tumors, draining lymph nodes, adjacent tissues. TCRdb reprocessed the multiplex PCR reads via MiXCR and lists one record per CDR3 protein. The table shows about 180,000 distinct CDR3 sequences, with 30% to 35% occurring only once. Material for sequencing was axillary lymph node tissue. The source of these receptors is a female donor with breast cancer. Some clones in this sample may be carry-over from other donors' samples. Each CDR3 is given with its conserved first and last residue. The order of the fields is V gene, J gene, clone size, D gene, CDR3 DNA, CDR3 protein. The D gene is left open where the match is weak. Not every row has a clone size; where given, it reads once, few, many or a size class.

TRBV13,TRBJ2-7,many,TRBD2,TGTGCCAGCAGCCCACCCTTCCCTAGCGGCAGCTCCTACGAGCAGTACTTC,CASSPPFPSGSSYEQYF
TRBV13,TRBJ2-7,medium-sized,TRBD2,TGTGCCAGCAGCGAAGAGGGGGTTGGGACTAGCGGGACCGAGCAGTACTTC,CASSEEGVGTSGTEQYF
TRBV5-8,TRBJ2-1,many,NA,TGTGCCAGCAGCTTGTCGTGGGGCCCCTACAATGAGCAGTTCTTC,CASSLSWGPYNEQFF
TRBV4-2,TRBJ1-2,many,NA,TGTGCCAGCAGCCAAGATATCCGCTATGGCTACACCTTC,CASSQDIRYGYTF
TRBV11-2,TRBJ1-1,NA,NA,TGTGCCAGCGGAGAATGGATAAACACTGAAGCTTTCTTT,CASGEWINTEAFF
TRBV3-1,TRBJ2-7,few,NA,TGTGCCAGCAGCCCCCGGACTGTAAACTCCTACGAGCAGTACTTC,CASSPRTVNSYEQYF
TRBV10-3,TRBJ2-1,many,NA,TGTGCCATCAGTGAGTCGCCTAGGGGGAATGAGCAGTTCTTC,CAISESPRGNEQFF
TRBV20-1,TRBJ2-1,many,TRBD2,TGCAGTGCTCCGTATCTAGCGGGAGGGCCCATATACAATGAGCAGTTCTTC,CSAPYLAGGPIYNEQFF
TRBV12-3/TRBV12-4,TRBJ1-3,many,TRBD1,TGTGCCAGCAGATTGACAGGGGTGGGAGACACCATATATTTT,CASRLTGVGDTIYF
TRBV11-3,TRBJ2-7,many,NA,TGTGCCAGCAGCCCCCCCAACCGGGGCGAGCAGTACTTC,CASSPPNRGEQYF
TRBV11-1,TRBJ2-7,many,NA,TGTGCCAGCAGCCCCGGGACACTTCCCTACGAGCAGTACTTC,CASSPGTLPYEQYF
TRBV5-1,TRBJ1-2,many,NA,TGCGCCAGCAGCCAACGAGGCTATGGCTACACCTTC,CASSQRGYGYTF
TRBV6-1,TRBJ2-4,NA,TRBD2,TGTGCCAGCAGTCACCCGGGGGGTCTAGCCAAAAACATTCAGTACTTC,CASSHPGGLAKNIQYF
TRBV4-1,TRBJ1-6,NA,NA,TGCGCCAGCAGCCAAGAGCCAGGGGACAATTCACCCCTCCACTTT,CASSQEPGDNSPLHF
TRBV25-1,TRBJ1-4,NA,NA,TGTGCCAGCAGTGATACGGGCGCAACTAATGAAAAACTGTTTTTT,CASSDTGATNEKLFF
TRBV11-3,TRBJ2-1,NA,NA,TGTGCCAGCAGCTTAAAAGGGTACACTGAGCAGTTCTTC,CASSLKGYTEQFF
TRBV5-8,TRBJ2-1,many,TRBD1,TGTGCCAGCAGCACGGACAGGGCTTGGTACTACAATGAGCAGTTCTTC,CASSTDRAWYYNEQFF
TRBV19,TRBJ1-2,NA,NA,TGTGCCAGTAGTATAGAGGAACGGGAGCACAATGAGTATGGCTACACCTTC,CASSIEEREHNEYGYTF
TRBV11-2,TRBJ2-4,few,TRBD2,TGTGCCAGCAGCTTCGGGGAGGGCGTACACATTCAGTACTTC,CASSFGEGVHIQYF
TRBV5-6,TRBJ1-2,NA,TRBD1,TGTGCCAGCAGCTTCTTCGACCGACAGGGAAGAGAGCGGGAGGGTTACGGCTACACCTTC,CASSFFDRQGREREGYGYTF
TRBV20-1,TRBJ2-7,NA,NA,TGCAGTGCGTCTGGAACAGGGAGCTCCTACGAGCAGTACTTC,CSASGTGSSYEQYF
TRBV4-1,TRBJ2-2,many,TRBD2,TGCGCCAGCAGCCAACGACTAGCGGGAGTCGGAGGCGGGGAGCTGTTTTTT,CASSQRLAGVGGGELFF
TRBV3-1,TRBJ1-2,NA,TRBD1,TGTGCCAGCAGCTCGAGGACAGGGATGGGGTATGGCTACACCTTC,CASSSRTGMGYGYTF
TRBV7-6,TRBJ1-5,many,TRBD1,TGTGCCAGCAGCCCGGGACAGGGGGTCAGTCAGCCCCAGCATTTT,CASSPGQGVSQPQHF
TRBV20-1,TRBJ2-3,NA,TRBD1,TGCAGTGCTAGGAGGTCTGACAGGGGTTCGCACACAGATACGCAGTATTTT,CSARRSDRGSHTDTQYF
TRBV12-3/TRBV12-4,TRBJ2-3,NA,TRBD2,TGTGCCAGCAGTTACTACTTACCAGACCGTTACTATCGAGCGGGGGTTCATACAGATACGCAGTATTTT,CASSYYLPDRYYRAGVHTDTQYF
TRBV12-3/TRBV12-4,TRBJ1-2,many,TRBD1,TGTGCCAGCGCCCGTGACAGGGGATGGGGCTACACCTTC,CASARDRGWGYTF
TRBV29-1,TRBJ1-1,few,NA,TGCAGCGTTGAAGGTACAGACACTGAAGCTTTCTTT,CSVEGTDTEAFF
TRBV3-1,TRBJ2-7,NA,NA,TGTGCCAGCAGCCAAGATAGGCCTAGTGGTCTCTACGAGCAGCACTTC,CASSQDRPSGLYEQHF
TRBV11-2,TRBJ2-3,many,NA,TGTGCCAGCAGCTTAACCGTGACGGGGGGCACAGATACGCAGTATTTT,CASSLTVTGGTDTQYF
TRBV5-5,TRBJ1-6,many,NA,TGTGCCAGCAGCTTGGAGTACCCTGAAGATTCACCCCTCCACTTT,CASSLEYPEDSPLHF
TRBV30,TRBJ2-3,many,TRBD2,TGTGCCTGGGGTCTAGCGGGGGTCACAGATACGCAGTATTTT,CAWGLAGVTDTQYF
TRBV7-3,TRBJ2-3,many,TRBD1,TGTGCCAGCAGCCGGACAGGGGGCGAACTAGATACGCAGTATTTT,CASSRTGGELDTQYF
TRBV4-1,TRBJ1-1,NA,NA,TGCGCCAGCAGCCAAGATCTGGGCAGAACCAACACTGAAGCTTTCTTT,CASSQDLGRTNTEAFF
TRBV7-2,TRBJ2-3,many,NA,TGTGCCAGCAGCTTAGTTAAGGCAGATACGCAGTATTTT,CASSLVKADTQYF
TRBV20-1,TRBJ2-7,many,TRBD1,TGCAGTGCTAGAGACCCTAAGACAGGGGCCTCCTACGAGCAGTACTTC,CSARDPKTGASYEQYF
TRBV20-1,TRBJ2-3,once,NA,TGCAGTGCTAGAGATAGGGCGGGGGCAGGGCCAGCGGAGCAGTATTTT,CSARDRAGAGPAEQYF
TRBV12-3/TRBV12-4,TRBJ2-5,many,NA,TGTGCCAGCGCATTCCGCCAGGGTAACCCAGAGACCCAGTACTTC,CASAFRQGNPETQYF
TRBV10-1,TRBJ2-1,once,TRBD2,TGTGCCAGCAGTGGGCTAGGACTAGCGGGAGGGTCATGGAATGAGCAGTTCTTC,CASSGLGLAGGSWNEQFF
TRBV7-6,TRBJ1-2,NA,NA,TGTGCCAGCAGCTTGACAGAGTCAGGAAACACCTTC,CASSLTESGNTF
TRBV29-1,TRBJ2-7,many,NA,TGCAGCGCCACGGACAGCTACGAGCAGTACTTC,CSATDSYEQYF
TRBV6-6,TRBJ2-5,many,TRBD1,TGTGCCAGCAGATTCCGGGACAGACAAGAGACCCAGTACTTC,CASRFRDRQETQYF
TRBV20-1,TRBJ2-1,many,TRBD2,TGCAGTCCCCGGAGCGGGAGGGTCGTGGAAGAGCAGTTCTTC,CSPRSGRVVEEQFF
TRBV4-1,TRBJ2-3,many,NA,TGCGCCAGCAGCCCCACGGGACTCGCCGCAGATACGCAGTATTTT,CASSPTGLAADTQYF
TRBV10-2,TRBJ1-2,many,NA,TGCGCCAGCAGTGAGCTACAGGGTGGCTACACCTTC,CASSELQGGYTF
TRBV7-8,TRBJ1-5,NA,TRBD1,TGTGCCAGCAGTCCCAACAGGGGGCCGTTTCAGCCCCAGCATTTT,CASSPNRGPFQPQHF
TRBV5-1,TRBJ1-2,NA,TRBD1,TGCGCCAGCAGCTTGGTACAGGGGAGTGGCTACACCTTC,CASSLVQGSGYTF
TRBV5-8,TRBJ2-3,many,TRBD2,TGTGCCAGCAGCTTGGGGACTAGCGGGACCCCAGATACGCAGTATTTT,CASSLGTSGTPDTQYF
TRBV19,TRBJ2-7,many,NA,TGTGCCAGTGGACAGACCTACGAGCAGTACTTC,CASGQTYEQYF
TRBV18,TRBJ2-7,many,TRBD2,TGTGCCAGCGCGACTAGCGGGAGGGCGCACGAGCAGTACTTC,CASATSGRAHEQYF
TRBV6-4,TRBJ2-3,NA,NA,TGTGCCAGCAGTGTGGGGGGCTCAGATACGCAGTATTTT,CASSVGGSDTQYF
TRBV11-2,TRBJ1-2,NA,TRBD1,TGTGCCAGCAGCTTAGCCCCGGACAGGTACAATGGCTACACCTTC,CASSLAPDRYNGYTF
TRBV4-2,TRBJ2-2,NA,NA,TGTGCCAGCAGCCGAGAGAATGACGGGGCGAACACCCGGGAGCTGTTTTTT,CASSRENDGANTRELFF